This T cell receptor (beta chain) was found in a study of beta chain features in type 1 diabetes. Every bit of the isolated RNA underwent reverse transcription, so sequencing read expressed TCRB transcripts. Produced via immunoSEQ multiplex PCR; TCRdb's table is partial and in-frame only. The sample contains some 150,000 clones, 9% to 9.5% of which appear only once. The CDR3 consists of 15 residues. V gave up 4 bases and J gave up 8 bases; unmatched junction bases: 9. CDR1 is SGHRS, CDR2 YFSETQ, per germline. The TCR comes from a young man in good health. Sequenced input: central memory CD4+ T cells from blood. The rearrangement uses TRBV5-1 and TRBJ1-6; 7 bases line up with TRBD1. DNA of the CDR3: TGCGCCAGCAGCGAAGGACAGGCGGCGGATTCACCCCTCCACTTT. Translating it yields CASSEGQAADSPLHF.